The T cell receptor beta chain described here comes from a study of patients and donors after allogeneic stem cell transplantation. One entry per CDR3 protein results from TCRdb running MiXCR on the RT-PCR reads. This table holds approximately 150,000 distinct CDR3 sequences, roughly 35% found once. Trimming shortened V by 3 bases and J by 4 bases, and 9 bases separated the two germline ends. The CDR3 extends over 13 amino acids. The sample consisted of blood, either unsorted or a sorted T cell fraction (not recorded which). The sequence was obtained from a human donor who was either an allogeneic HSCT recipient or a stem cell or donor lymphocyte infusion donor (not recorded which). It is not recorded whose cells these are; they may come from a transplant donor. V is TRBV12-3 or TRBV12-4 and J is TRBJ1-2; D remains ambiguous. This CDR3 reads CASSFELTYGYTF. Written as DNA, the CDR3 is TGTGCCAGCAGTTTCGAGCTAACCTATGGCTACACCTTC.